A selection of T cell receptor beta chains follows, all from one sample in a study of cytomegalovirus exposure and HLA in healthy donors. Only in-frame clones appear in the TCRdb table, and some are missing; sequencing was by immunoSEQ multiplex PCR. The data contain around 120,000 clones, roughly 77% of them singletons. Material for sequencing was PBMCs. The receptors were sampled from a woman aged 40 to 49 in good health and CMV-seropositive. Both conserved end residues are part of each CDR3. The order of the fields is clone size, J gene, D gene, V gene, CDR3 DNA, CDR3 protein. The D gene is left open where the match is weak. Not all rows give a size; the values are once, few, many and, for expanded clones, a class.

clone size: NA
J gene: TRBJ1-1
D gene: NA
V gene: TRBV4-2
CDR3 DNA: TGTGCCAGCAGCCAAGATATGGCAGGGATGCTCTCTGGAAACACTGAAGCTTTCTTT
CDR3 protein: CASSQDMAGMLSGNTEAFF

clone size: NA
J gene: TRBJ2-3
D gene: TRBD2
V gene: TRBV11-2
CDR3 DNA: TGTGCCAGCAGCTTAGGAAGGGGAGGGGCCGATACGCAGTATTTT
CDR3 protein: CASSLGRGGADTQYF

clone size: NA
J gene: TRBJ2-3
D gene: TRBD2
V gene: TRBV7-3
CDR3 DNA: TGTGCCAGCAGCTTAACTCCAGCGGGGAACACAGATACGCAGTATTTT
CDR3 protein: CASSLTPAGNTDTQYF

clone size: NA
J gene: TRBJ1-1
D gene: NA
V gene: TRBV14
CDR3 DNA: TGTGCCAGCAGCCAAGGAGCGTTTAGGAACACTGAAGCTTTCTTT
CDR3 protein: CASSQGAFRNTEAFF

clone size: NA
J gene: TRBJ2-2
D gene: TRBD1
V gene: TRBV14
CDR3 DNA: TGTGCCAGCAGCCATCGGGACAGGTACACCGGGGAGCTGTTTTTT
CDR3 protein: CASSHRDRYTGELFF

clone size: NA
J gene: TRBJ2-7
D gene: TRBD2
V gene: TRBV18
CDR3 DNA: TGTGCCAGCTCACCGGGGACTAGCGAAAACGAGCAGTACTTC
CDR3 protein: CASSPGTSENEQYF

clone size: NA
J gene: TRBJ2-1
D gene: NA
V gene: TRBV19
CDR3 DNA: TGTGCCACCCTCAAGCAGGGGAACGGTGAGCAGTTCTTC
CDR3 protein: CATLKQGNGEQFF

clone size: NA
J gene: TRBJ1-1
D gene: TRBD1
V gene: TRBV15
CDR3 DNA: TGTGCCACCAGCAGAGATTCCCAGGGGGAAAGGGAAGCTTTCTTT
CDR3 protein: CATSRDSQGEREAFF

clone size: NA
J gene: TRBJ1-2
D gene: TRBD1
V gene: TRBV9
CDR3 DNA: TGTGCCAGCAGCGGGACAGGGAGCTATGGCTACACCTTC
CDR3 protein: CASSGTGSYGYTF

clone size: NA
J gene: TRBJ1-1
D gene: NA
V gene: TRBV19
CDR3 DNA: TGTGCCAGTAGTAGGGAACAGGTGTTAAACACTGAAGCTTTCTTT
CDR3 protein: CASSREQVLNTEAFF

clone size: NA
J gene: TRBJ1-1
D gene: TRBD1
V gene: TRBV5-4
CDR3 DNA: TGTGCCAGCAGCTTGATGACAGGGGGCGAGAACACTGAAGCTTTCTTT
CDR3 protein: CASSLMTGGENTEAFF

clone size: NA
J gene: TRBJ1-5
D gene: NA
V gene: TRBV29-1
CDR3 DNA: TGCAGCGTATCGCAGGGGATACAGGACCAGCCCCAGCATTTT
CDR3 protein: CSVSQGIQDQPQHF

clone size: NA
J gene: TRBJ2-1
D gene: TRBD2
V gene: TRBV9
CDR3 DNA: TGTGCCAGCAGCCCCCGAGGGACTAGCGGGGGGGGACCCTACAATGAGCAGTTCTTC
CDR3 protein: CASSPRGTSGGGPYNEQFF

clone size: NA
J gene: TRBJ2-1
D gene: TRBD2
V gene: TRBV5-1
CDR3 DNA: TGCGCCAGCAGCTTTGGACCCAGCGGGGAGGAGCAGTTCTTC
CDR3 protein: CASSFGPSGEEQFF

clone size: once
J gene: TRBJ1-5
D gene: TRBD1
V gene: TRBV5-8
CDR3 DNA: TGTGCCAGCAGCTTTCATACAGGGGGTCATCAGCCCCAGCATTTT
CDR3 protein: CASSFHTGGHQPQHF

clone size: NA
J gene: TRBJ1-2
D gene: TRBD1
V gene: TRBV30
CDR3 DNA: TGTGCCTGGAGTCTCCCGGGACAGGGATATGGCTACACCTTC
CDR3 protein: CAWSLPGQGYGYTF

clone size: NA
J gene: TRBJ1-2
D gene: NA
V gene: TRBV6-5
CDR3 DNA: TGTGCCAGCGACACAGGCTCCGGGGGCTACACCTTC
CDR3 protein: CASDTGSGGYTF

clone size: NA
J gene: TRBJ1-1
D gene: NA
V gene: TRBV7-2
CDR3 DNA: TGTGCCAGCAGCCCCTCCCACGGGAACACTGAAGCTTTCTTT
CDR3 protein: CASSPSHGNTEAFF

clone size: NA
J gene: TRBJ1-1
D gene: NA
V gene: TRBV5-1
CDR3 DNA: TGCGCCAGCTGTTTGGGGCAGGGTGGGGTTAACACTGAAGCTTTCTTT
CDR3 protein: CASCLGQGGVNTEAFF

clone size: NA
J gene: TRBJ2-2
D gene: TRBD2
V gene: TRBV6-6
CDR3 DNA: TGTGCCACCAAAGCGGGAGGTTCGCCCGGGGAGCTGTTTTTT
CDR3 protein: CATKAGGSPGELFF